This TCR beta chain was recorded in a study of blood T cells in healthy people across ages. Next came a second PCR, run for about 7 to 12 cycles, which used a sample-barcoded 5' primer along with a J-beta primer mix. TCRdb processed the 5' RACE reads anew with MiXCR; each CDR3 protein has one entry. This sample has around 700,000 distinct CDR3 sequences; approximately 25% occur once, and the top ten carry 9% to 9.5%. The same sample was also studied in work on T cells of mothers and their children. Per that paper: Five to seven children and their three healthy Caucasian mothers were the donors.

The sequenced sample consisted of blood. This sequence was found in a boy aged 5-17 years in good health.

In DNA form, the CDR3 reads TGTGCCAGCAGCCAGCCCGGACAGCAAGAGACCCAGTACTTC. Protein product: CASSQPGQQETQYF. The gene calls are TRBV12-3 or TRBV12-4 and TRBJ2-5, with D possibly being TRBD1 (6 bases). V was clipped by 6 bases and J by 2 bases, with 13 bases between them. This CDR3 contains 14 residues.